Listed here are 28 T cell receptor beta chains from one sample, sequenced in a study of human T cells and chemical hapten exposure (dated by TCRdb to about 2021). Total RNA was isolated from unfractionated whole blood collected in Tempus Blood RNA tubes. Libraries were prepared through 5' RACE. Sequencing used an Illumina MiSeq. TCRdb trimmed the raw reads at Q25, called clones with MiXCR and kept productive beta chains. Rows merge per CDR3 protein into single entries with the most common DNA and genes. Recorded for this sample are more than 75,000 distinct CDR3 sequences; about 16% of them occurred a single time. Of the sample, over 6.5% falls within the top ten clones. Source of these receptors: a female donor in good health.

This clonotype appeared a few times. The gene calls are TRBV7-2 and TRBJ1-1; 7 bases map to TRBD1. Germline CDR1 and CDR2: SGHTA and FQGNSA. V lost 5 bases to trimming and J lost 4 bases; unmatched junction nucleotides: 7. CDR3 size: 14 residues. The CDR3 DNA sequence: TGTGCCAGCAGCCTTAGGCAGGGGGGCACTGAAGCTTTCTTT. This sequence encodes CASSLRQGGTEAFF.

This clonotype was found a few times. The CDR3 sequence is CSASRGGGNSPLHF. The CDR3 bases are TGCAGTGCATCCCGAGGGGGCGGTAATTCACCCCTCCACTTT. This sequence joins TRBV20-1 and TRBJ1-6; 7 positions agree with TRBD1. Germline V lookup: CDR1 DFQATT, CDR2 SNEGSKA (reference sequence). After removal of 6 bases from V and 6 bases from J, the junction contained 8 bases not matched to a gene. The CDR3 has 14 amino acids.

The V call is TRBV24-1, the J call TRBJ2-2; tentative D call: TRBD2 (6 bases). Germline V CDR1 and CDR2: KGHDR, SFDVKD. CDR3 length: 17 amino acids. V was clipped by 3 bases and J by 1 base, with 14 bases between them. The CDR3 bases are TGTGCCACCAGTGATCGTCCAGGGCGGGGGAACACCGGGGAGCTGTTTTTT. Amino acids: CATSDRPGRGNTGELFF.

This chain links TRBV29-1 with TRBJ2-1; TRBD2 matches at 9 bases. Trimming removed 2 bases from V and 6 bases from J; junction bases left unmatched: 8. This CDR3 spans 15 amino acids. Germline assignment: CDR1 SQVTM and CDR2 ANQGSEA. The CDR3 spells CSVEQVTSGPNEQFF. The DNA for the CDR3 is TGCAGCGTTGAACAGGTGACTAGCGGTCCCAATGAGCAGTTCTTC.

This chain links TRBV11-2 with TRBJ2-1; D possibly corresponds to TRBD1 (7 bases). CDR1 and CDR2 from the germline V gene are SGHAT and FQNNGV. This CDR3 region has 16 residues. V was clipped by 4 bases and J by 4 bases, with 17 bases between them. The CDR3 sequence is CASSSNRGGSYNEQFF. The CDR3 DNA reads TGTGCCAGCAGCTCCAACAGGGGAGGATCTTACAATGAGCAGTTCTTC.

The rearrangement joins TRBV20-1 to TRBJ1-6; D is unclear. The germline gives CDR1 DFQATT, CDR2 SNEGSKA (reference sequence). This CDR3 contains 16 residues. Between the trimmed V and J ends, which lost 1 base and 10 bases, there was a span of 20 bases. The CDR3 DNA is TGCAGTGCTAGAGCTGGAAGGACCCTGGCGGGGTCACCCCTCCACTTT. This sequence encodes CSARAGRTLAGSPLHF.

The chain recombines TRBV29-1 with TRBJ2-3; 7 nucleotides agree with TRBD2. Trimming cost V 4 bases and J 1 base; bases outside gene matches: 5. Germline V gene data show CDR1 as SQVTM and CDR2 as ANQGSEA. This CDR3 comprises 14 residues. This CDR3 reads CSVGGGFGTDTQYF. The CDR3 coding sequence is TGCAGCGTTGGGGGGGGATTCGGCACAGATACGCAGTATTTT.

This clonotype came up many times. This chain uses TRBV4-2 with TRBJ2-1; 12 nucleotides agree with TRBD2. The CDR3 totals 15 residues. The trim removed 4 bases at V and 7 bases at J, leaving 5 bases unmatched. Germline CDR1 is LGHNA and CDR2 is YNFKEQ. CDR3 protein: CASSLGLAGSNEQFF. DNA for the CDR3: TGTGCCAGCAGCCTGGGACTAGCGGGTTCTAATGAGCAGTTCTTC.

This clonotype was seen a few times. This chain uses TRBV24-1 with TRBJ2-7; D is unresolved. Germline V CDR1 and CDR2: KGHDR, SFDVKD. The ends were cut back, 4 bases at V and 2 bases at J, with 2 bases in the middle. This CDR3 comprises 11 residues. The DNA of the CDR3 is TGTGCCACCAGTGACGCCTACGAGCAGTACTTC. It specifies CATSDAYEQYF.

This clonotype was counted a few times. This chain uses TRBV7-9 with TRBJ1-4; a possible D gene is TRBD1 (6 bases). The CDR3 loop spans 13 amino acids. CDR1 is SEHNR and CDR2 is FQNEAQ in the germline V gene (reference sequence). The V and J ends lost 5 bases and 11 bases respectively, with 15 bases between them. CDR3 in DNA: TGTGCCAGCAGCCATAGAAGGGGGGAGAAACTGTTTTTT. Translation gives CASSHRRGEKLFF.

The rearrangement links TRBV18 to TRBJ2-5; no definite D call. This CDR3 contains 13 residues. V lost 0 bases and J 2 bases, leaving 4 bases between the germline ends. CDR1 KGHSH and CDR2 LQKENI come from the germline V gene. As DNA, the CDR3 is TGTGCCAGCTCACCACCAGATCAAGAGACCCAGTACTTC. This translates into CASSPPDQETQYF.

A few counts support this clonotype. The chain has TRBV30 and TRBJ1-1; tentatively, D is TRBD1 (6 bases). The V gene lost 4 bases and the J gene lost 5 bases, with 8 bases spanning the gap. CDR3 length equals 11 residues. Germline CDR1 GTSNPN, CDR2 SVGIG (reference sequence). Written as DNA, the CDR3 is TGTGCCTGGAAAGGGGGGACTGAAGCTTTCTTT. This gives the protein CAWKGGTEAFF.

V usage is TRBV20-1 and J usage is TRBJ2-3; D call uncertain. The CDR3 is 16 amino acids. Per the germline V gene, CDR1 is DFQATT and CDR2 is SNEGSKA (reference sequence). The germline V and J ends were trimmed by 2 bases and 1 base, with 16 bases remaining between them. The CDR3, as DNA: TGCAGTGCTAGACCCTTTCAGGTTTCGGGCACAGATACGCAGTATTTT. Residues: CSARPFQVSGTDTQYF.

The J gene is TRBJ2-1, the V gene TRBV7-2; a possible D gene is TRBD2 (7 bases). This CDR3 has 15 amino acids. Trimming pared 7 bases from V and 5 bases from J, leaving 18 bases between. Germline V gene data show CDR1 as SGHTA and CDR2 as FQGNSA. CDR3 sequence: CASTLDRTRDNEQFF. The CDR3 DNA reads as TGTGCCAGCACCCTTGACAGGACTAGGGACAATGAGCAGTTCTTC. The whole variable domain, remainder taken from reference TRBV7-2 and TRBJ2-1, is GAGVSQSPSNKVTEKGKDVELRCDPISGHTALYWYRQSLGQGLEFLIYFQGNSAPDKSGLPSDRFSAERTGGSVSTLTIQRTQQEDSAVYLCASTLDRTRDNEQFFGPGTRLTVL.

In this sample, this clonotype turned up a few times. The chain employs TRBV6-5 and TRBJ2-3; no firm D call. CDR3 size: 13 residues. V dropped 6 bases and J dropped 5 bases, with 12 bases sitting between them. Germline CDR1 reads MNHEY; CDR2 reads SVGAGI. CDR3 nucleotide sequence: TGTGCCAGCAGCCCCCGATCAGGAGATACGCAGTATTTT. Residues: CASSPRSGDTQYF.

This clonotype has more than one count but fewer than ten. V and J are TRBV5-1 and TRBJ2-1; 7 nucleotides match TRBD1. This CDR3 comprises 15 residues. CDR1 is SGHRS, CDR2 YFSETQ, per germline. The V and J ends lost 4 bases and 0 bases, in that order; junction bases with no gene match: 4. CDR3 DNA: TGCGCCAGCAGCACCCGGACAGGCTCCTACAATGAGCAGTTCTTC. Its protein product is CASSTRTGSYNEQFF.

This rearrangement joins TRBV3-1 to TRBJ1-1; 8 nucleotides align to TRBD1. CDR1 LGHDT and CDR2 YNNKEL come from the germline V gene (reference sequence). CDR3 size: 14 residues. V lost 3 bases and J lost 11; bases outside the gene matches: 11. CDR3 DNA: TGTGCCAGCAGCCAGATACAGGGGGTAGGACGTGCTTTCTTT. Residues: CASSQIQGVGRAFF.

The rearrangement links TRBV27 to TRBJ2-5; D may be TRBD1 (5 bases). Germline assignment: CDR1 MNHEY and CDR2 SMNVEV (reference sequence). CDR3 length: 15 amino acids. V lost 2 bases and J 4 bases, leaving 14 bases between the germline ends. Written as DNA, the CDR3 is TGTGCCAGCAGTTTAATGGCAGGGTGGGGAGAGACCCAGTACTTC. Translating gives CASSLMAGWGETQYF.

This clonotype was detected only a few times. This chain connects TRBV6-4 to TRBJ1-2, with TRBD1 identical over 8 bases. The junction had 19 bases not matched to a gene; V was cut back by 2 bases and J by 8 bases. The germline gives CDR1 MRHNA, CDR2 SNTAGT. The CDR3 loop spans 18 amino acids. The CDR3 DNA follows: TGTGCCAGCAGTGACCCAAGGGGGAGTGCAGGGGGCTATCAAGGCTACACCTTC. Translating gives CASSDPRGSAGGYQGYTF.

The chain employs TRBV5-6 and TRBJ2-2, with D perhaps being TRBD1 or TRBD2 (5 bases each). This CDR3 contains 17 residues. CDR1 is SGHDT, CDR2 YYEEEE, per germline. The germline V and J ends were trimmed by 3 bases and 0 bases, with 15 bases remaining between them. The CDR3 DNA reads TGTGCCAGCAGCTCGGGACGGATCATCACGAACACCGGGGAGCTGTTTTTT. Its translation: CASSSGRIITNTGELFF.

This chain joins TRBV28 and TRBJ1-2, with D possibly matching TRBD1 (5 bases). This CDR3 comprises 14 residues. Per the germline V gene, CDR1 is MDHEN and CDR2 is SYDVKM. The V and J ends lost 6 bases and 2 bases respectively, with 13 bases between them. The CDR3 here is CASRPPTVNYGYTF. In DNA, the CDR3 is TGTGCCAGCAGACCTCCGACAGTCAACTATGGCTACACCTTC.

The rearrangement links TRBV10-3 to TRBJ2-3; D may be TRBD2 (6 bases). CDR3 length equals 16 residues. CDR1 ENHRY and CDR2 SYGVKD come from the germline V gene. V was clipped by 6 bases and J by 5 bases, with 21 bases between them. CDR3 loop: CAISTRDVRAGDTQYF. The CDR3 DNA reads as TGTGCCATCAGCACCCGGGACGTACGAGCGGGAGATACGCAGTATTTT.

The V call is TRBV6-2 or TRBV6-3, the J call TRBJ2-7; a possible D gene is TRBD1 (7 bases). Per germline, CDR1 MNHEY and CDR2 SVGEGT. The CDR3 runs 14 residues. V dropped 6 bases and J dropped 4 bases, with 16 bases sitting between them. CDR3 sequence reads: CASSPAGQNYEQYF. The CDR3 DNA sequence: TGTGCCAGCAGCCCCGCGGGACAGAATTACGAGCAGTACTTC.

In its sample, this clonotype was seen a few times. V gene TRBV28 combines with J gene TRBJ2-1, with D possibly being TRBD2 (5 bases). This CDR3 is 16 amino acids long. V dropped 5 bases and J dropped 8 bases, with 22 bases sitting between them. Germline V gene sequence: CDR1 MDHEN, CDR2 SYDVKM. CDR3 sequence reads: CASSLSGLLDGDEQFF. CDR3 bases: TGTGCCAGCAGTCTATCTGGACTCCTCGACGGGGATGAGCAGTTCTTC.

The rearrangement uses TRBV5-1 and TRBJ2-3, with 12 bases aligning to TRBD2. The CDR3 runs 18 residues. The J segment lost 0 bases and the V segment lost 0 bases, leaving 5 bases of the junction unmatched. Germline-derived CDR1 and CDR2 are SGHRS and YFSETQ. The CDR3 nucleotides read TGCGCCAGCAGCTTGGACGCCGGGACTAGCGGGAGCACAGATACGCAGTATTTT. This codes for CASSLDAGTSGSTDTQYF.

This clonotype was counted between two and nine times. CDR3 residues: CATQLNRGDYEQYF. The CDR3 nucleotides read TGTGCCACCCAGTTAAACAGGGGGGACTACGAGCAGTACTTC. The gene calls are TRBV6-1 and TRBJ2-7; 8 nucleotides match TRBD1. This CDR3 contains 14 residues. Germline loops: CDR1 MNHNS, CDR2 SASEGT. V shed 10 bases, J shed 3 bases, and the junction held 11 bases outside the gene matches.

In this sample, this clonotype turned up a few times. CDR3 in DNA: TGCAGTGCTGGATTGACTAGCGGGGGCAATGAGCAGTTCTTC. Amino acids: CSAGLTSGGNEQFF. The chain carries TRBV20-1 and TRBJ2-1; TRBD2 matches at 12 bases. Germline trimming cut 5 bases from V and 6 bases from J; bases unmatched to any gene: 5. The CDR3 sequence is 14 residues long. Germline CDR1 is DFQATT and CDR2 is SNEGSKA (reference sequence).

The chain carries TRBV29-1 and TRBJ2-3; 8 bases map to TRBD1. Germline V gene sequence: CDR1 SQVTM, CDR2 ANQGSEA. J lost 3 bases, V lost 8 bases, and 7 bases had no gene match. The CDR3 is 13 amino acids. CDR3 DNA sequence: TGCAGCACGGGGACAGGAGCTACAGATACGCAGTATTTT. Amino acid sequence: CSTGTGATDTQYF.